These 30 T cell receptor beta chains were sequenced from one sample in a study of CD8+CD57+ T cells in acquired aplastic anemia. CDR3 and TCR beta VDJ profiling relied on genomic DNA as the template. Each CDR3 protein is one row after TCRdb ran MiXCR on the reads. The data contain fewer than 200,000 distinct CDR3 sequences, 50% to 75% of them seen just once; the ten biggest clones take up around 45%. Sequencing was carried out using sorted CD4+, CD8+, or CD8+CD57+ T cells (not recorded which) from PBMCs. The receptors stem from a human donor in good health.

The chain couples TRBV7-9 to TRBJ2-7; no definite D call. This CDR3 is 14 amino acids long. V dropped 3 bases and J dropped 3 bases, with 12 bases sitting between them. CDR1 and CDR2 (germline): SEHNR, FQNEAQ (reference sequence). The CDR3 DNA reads TGTGCCAGCAGCTTGGAACGGACGGACTACGAGCAGTACTTC. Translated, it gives CASSLERTDYEQYF.

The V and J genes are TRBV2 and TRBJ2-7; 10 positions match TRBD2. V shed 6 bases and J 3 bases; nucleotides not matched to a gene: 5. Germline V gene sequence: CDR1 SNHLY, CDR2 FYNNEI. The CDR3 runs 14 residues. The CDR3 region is CASSLIAGGYEQYF. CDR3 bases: TGTGCCAGCAGCCTTATAGCGGGGGGCTACGAGCAGTACTTC.

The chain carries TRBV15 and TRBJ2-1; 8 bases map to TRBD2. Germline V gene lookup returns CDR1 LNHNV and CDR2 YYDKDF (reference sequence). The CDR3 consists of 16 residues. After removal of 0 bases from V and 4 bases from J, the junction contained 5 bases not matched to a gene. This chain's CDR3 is CATSRDPGGVYNEQFF. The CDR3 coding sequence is TGTGCCACCAGCAGAGATCCGGGGGGGGTTTACAATGAGCAGTTCTTC.

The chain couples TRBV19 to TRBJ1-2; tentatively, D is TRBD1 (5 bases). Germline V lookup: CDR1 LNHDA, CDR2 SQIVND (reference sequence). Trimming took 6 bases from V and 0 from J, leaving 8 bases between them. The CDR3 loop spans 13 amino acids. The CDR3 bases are TGTGCCAGTAGGACAGACCCTAACTATGGCTACACCTTC. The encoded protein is CASRTDPNYGYTF.

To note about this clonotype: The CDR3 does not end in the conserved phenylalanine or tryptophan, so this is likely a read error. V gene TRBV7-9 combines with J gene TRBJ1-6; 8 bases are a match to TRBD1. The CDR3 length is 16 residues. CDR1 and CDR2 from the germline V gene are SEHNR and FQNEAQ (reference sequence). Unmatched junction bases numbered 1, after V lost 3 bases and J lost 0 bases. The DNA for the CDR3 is TGTGCCAGCAGCTTGGACAGGGACTCCTATAATTCACCCCTCCACCTT. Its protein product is CASSLDRDSYNSPLHL.

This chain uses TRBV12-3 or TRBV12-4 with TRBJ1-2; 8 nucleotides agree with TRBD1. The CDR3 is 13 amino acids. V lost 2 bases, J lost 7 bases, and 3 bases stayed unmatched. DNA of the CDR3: TGTGCCAGCAGTTTACAGGGGGCCTTTGGCTACACCTTC. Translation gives CASSLQGAFGYTF.

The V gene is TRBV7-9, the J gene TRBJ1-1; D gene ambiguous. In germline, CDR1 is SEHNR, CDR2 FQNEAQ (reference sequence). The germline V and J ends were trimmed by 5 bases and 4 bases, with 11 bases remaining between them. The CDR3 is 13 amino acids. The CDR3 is CASSPTRVTEAFF. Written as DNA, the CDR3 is TGTGCCAGCAGCCCAACCCGAGTCACTGAAGCTTTCTTT.

CDR3 nucleotide sequence: TGTGCCAGCAGCGGACAGGGAGACTATGGCTACACCTTC. This sequence encodes CASSGQGDYGYTF. The rearrangement uses TRBV7-9 and TRBJ1-2; TRBD1 matches 8 bases. Germline values: CDR1 SEHNR, CDR2 FQNEAQ (reference sequence). The CDR3 contains 13 residues. With 5 bases clipped from V and 3 bases from J, the junction kept 2 bases outside the gene matches.

The CDR3 sequence is CASSLVRTGPLSSNSPLHF. DNA of the CDR3: TGCGCCAGCAGCTTGGTGAGGACAGGACCCCTTTCCTCGAATTCACCCCTCCACTTT. This chain links TRBV5-1 with TRBJ1-6, with 7 bases fitting TRBD1. CDR3 length: 19 amino acids. J lost 7 bases, V lost 0 bases, and 16 bases had no gene match. Germline V lookup: CDR1 SGHRS, CDR2 YFSETQ.

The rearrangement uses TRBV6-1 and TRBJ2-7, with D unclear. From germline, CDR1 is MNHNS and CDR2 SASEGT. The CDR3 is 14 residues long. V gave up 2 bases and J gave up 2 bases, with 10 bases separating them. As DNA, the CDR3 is TGTGCCAGCAGTGAATGGCGGAGCACCTACGAGCAGTACTTC. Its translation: CASSEWRSTYEQYF.

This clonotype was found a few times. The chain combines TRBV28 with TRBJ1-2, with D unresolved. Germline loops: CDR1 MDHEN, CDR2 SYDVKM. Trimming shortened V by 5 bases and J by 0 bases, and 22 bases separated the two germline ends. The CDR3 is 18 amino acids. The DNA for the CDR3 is TGTGCCAGCAGTCCGCCCCGCCCGACGGCCGGAGCTAACTATGGCTACACCTTC. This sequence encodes CASSPPRPTAGANYGYTF.

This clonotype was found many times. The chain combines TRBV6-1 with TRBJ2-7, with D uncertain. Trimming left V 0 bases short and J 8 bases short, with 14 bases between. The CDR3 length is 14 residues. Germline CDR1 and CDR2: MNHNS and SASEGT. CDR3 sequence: CASSEALSSVQQYF. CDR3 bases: TGTGCCAGCAGTGAAGCGCTTTCGTCGGTCCAGCAGTACTTC.

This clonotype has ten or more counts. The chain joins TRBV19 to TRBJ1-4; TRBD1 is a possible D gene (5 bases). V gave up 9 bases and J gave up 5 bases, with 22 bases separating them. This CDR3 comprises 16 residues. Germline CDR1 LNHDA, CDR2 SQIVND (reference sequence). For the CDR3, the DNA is TGTGCCAGGACCGTCAAAAGGGACGGCGGGAATGAAAAACTGTTTTTT. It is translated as CARTVKRDGGNEKLFF.

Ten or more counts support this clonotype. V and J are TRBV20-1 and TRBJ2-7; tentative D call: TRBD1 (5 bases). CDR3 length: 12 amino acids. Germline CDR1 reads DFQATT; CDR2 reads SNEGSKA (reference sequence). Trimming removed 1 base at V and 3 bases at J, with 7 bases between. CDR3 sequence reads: CSARGRDYEQYF. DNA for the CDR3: TGCAGTGCTAGAGGCAGGGACTACGAGCAGTACTTC.

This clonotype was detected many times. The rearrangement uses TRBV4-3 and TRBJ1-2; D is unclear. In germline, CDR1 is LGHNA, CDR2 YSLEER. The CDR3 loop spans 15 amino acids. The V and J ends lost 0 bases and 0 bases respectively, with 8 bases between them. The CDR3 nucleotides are TGCGCCAGCAGCCAAGATCAAGTTACTAACTATGGCTACACCTTC. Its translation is CASSQDQVTNYGYTF.

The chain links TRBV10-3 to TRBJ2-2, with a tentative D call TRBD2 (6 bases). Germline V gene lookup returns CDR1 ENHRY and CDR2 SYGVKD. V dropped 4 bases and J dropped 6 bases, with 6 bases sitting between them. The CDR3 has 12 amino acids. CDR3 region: CAISAGAGELFF. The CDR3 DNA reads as TGTGCCATCAGTGCGGGGGCCGGGGAGCTGTTTTTT.

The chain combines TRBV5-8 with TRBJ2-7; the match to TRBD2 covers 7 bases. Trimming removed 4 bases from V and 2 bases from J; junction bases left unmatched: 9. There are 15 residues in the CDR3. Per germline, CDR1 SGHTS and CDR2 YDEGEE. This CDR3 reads CASSVSGLGTYEQYF. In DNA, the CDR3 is TGTGCCAGCAGCGTTAGCGGGCTCGGTACCTACGAGCAGTACTTC.

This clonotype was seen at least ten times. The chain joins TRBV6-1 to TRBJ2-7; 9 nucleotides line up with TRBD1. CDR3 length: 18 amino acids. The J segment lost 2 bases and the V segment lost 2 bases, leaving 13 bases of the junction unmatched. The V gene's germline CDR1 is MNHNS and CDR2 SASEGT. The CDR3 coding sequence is TGTGCCAGCAGTGAACTCGGACAGGGGCGAAATGACGCCTACGAGCAGTACTTC. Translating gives CASSELGQGRNDAYEQYF.

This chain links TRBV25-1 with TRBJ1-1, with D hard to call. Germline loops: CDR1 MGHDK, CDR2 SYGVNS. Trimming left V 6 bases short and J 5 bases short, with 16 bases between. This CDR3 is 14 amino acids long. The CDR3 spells CASSPALGGTEAFF. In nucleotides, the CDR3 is TGTGCCAGCAGCCCCGCCCTGGGTGGAACTGAAGCTTTCTTT.

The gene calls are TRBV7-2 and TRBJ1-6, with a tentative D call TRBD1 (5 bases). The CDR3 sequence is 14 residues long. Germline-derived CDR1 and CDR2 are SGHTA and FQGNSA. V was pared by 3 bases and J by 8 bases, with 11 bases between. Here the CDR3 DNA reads TGTGCCAGCAGCTTCTGGAGGGACGATTCACCCCTCCACTTT. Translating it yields CASSFWRDDSPLHF.

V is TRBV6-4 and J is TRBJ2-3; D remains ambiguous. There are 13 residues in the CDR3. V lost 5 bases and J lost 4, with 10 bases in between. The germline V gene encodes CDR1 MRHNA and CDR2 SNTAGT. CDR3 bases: TGTGCCAGCAGTTTGGCGCCCTCAGATACGCAGTATTTT. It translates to CASSLAPSDTQYF.

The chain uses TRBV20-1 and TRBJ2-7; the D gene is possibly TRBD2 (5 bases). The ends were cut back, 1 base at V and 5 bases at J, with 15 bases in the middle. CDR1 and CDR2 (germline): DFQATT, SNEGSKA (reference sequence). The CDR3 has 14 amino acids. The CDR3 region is CSARALDGNNEQYF. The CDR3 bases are TGCAGTGCTAGAGCCCTGGACGGGAACAACGAGCAGTACTTC.

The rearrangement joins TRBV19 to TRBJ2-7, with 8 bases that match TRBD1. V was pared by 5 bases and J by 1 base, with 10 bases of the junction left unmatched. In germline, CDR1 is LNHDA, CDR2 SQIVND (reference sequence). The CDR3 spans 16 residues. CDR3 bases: TGTGCCAGTAGTCCCGGGGACAGGAGGGTTTCCTACGAGCAGTACTTC. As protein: CASSPGDRRVSYEQYF.

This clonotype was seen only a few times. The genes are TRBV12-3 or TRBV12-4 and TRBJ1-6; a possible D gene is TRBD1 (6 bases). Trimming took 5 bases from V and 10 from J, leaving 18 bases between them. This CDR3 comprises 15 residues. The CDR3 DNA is TGTGCCAGCAGTGACGACAGGTGGGGGGGATCACCCCTCCACTTT. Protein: CASSDDRWGGSPLHF.

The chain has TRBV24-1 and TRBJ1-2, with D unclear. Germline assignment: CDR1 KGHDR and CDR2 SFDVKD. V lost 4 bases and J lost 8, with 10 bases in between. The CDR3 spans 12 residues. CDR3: CATSDLVGGYTF. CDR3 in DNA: TGTGCCACCAGTGACCTCGTGGGAGGCTACACCTTC.

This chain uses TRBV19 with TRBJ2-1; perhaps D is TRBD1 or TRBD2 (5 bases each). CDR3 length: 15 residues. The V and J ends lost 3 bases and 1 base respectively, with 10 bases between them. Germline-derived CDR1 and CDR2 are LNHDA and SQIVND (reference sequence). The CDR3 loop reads CASSMGRESYNEQFF. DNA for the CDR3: TGTGCCAGTAGTATGGGCAGGGAGTCCTACAATGAGCAGTTCTTC.

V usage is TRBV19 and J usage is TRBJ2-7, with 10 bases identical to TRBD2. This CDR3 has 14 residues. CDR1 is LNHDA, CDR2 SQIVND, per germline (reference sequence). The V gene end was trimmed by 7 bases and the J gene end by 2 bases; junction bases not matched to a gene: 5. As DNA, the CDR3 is TGTGCCAGTACCCCGACTAGCGGGCCCTACGAGCAGTACTTC. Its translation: CASTPTSGPYEQYF.

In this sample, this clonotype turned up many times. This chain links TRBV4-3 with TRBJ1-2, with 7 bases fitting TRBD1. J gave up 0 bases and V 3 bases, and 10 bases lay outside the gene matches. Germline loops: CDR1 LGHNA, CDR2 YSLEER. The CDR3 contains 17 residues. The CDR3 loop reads CASSQETGTETNYGYTF. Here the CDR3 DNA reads TGCGCCAGCAGCCAGGAAACCGGGACAGAGACTAACTATGGCTACACCTTC.

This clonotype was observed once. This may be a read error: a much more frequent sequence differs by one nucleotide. The CDR3 here is CASREVGTGRAGERFF. In nucleotides, the CDR3 is TGTGCCAGCAGGGAAGTGGGGACAGGTCGAGCGGGTGAGCGGTTCTTC. The chain is built from TRBV12-3 or TRBV12-4 and TRBJ2-1, with 8 bases matching TRBD1. This CDR3 region has 16 residues.

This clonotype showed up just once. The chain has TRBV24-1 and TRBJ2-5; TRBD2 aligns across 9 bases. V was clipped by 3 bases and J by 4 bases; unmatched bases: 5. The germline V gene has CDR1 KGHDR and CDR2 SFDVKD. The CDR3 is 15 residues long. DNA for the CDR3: TGTGCCACCAGTGATCCTAGCGGGAAGGGAGAGACCCAGTACTTC. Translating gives CATSDPSGKGETQYF.